The T cell receptor beta chain under discussion was sequenced for a study of beta chain features in type 1 diabetes. Study as a whole: Patient and healthy donor groups were alike in age, gender and cell yields. General study results and limits: All four CD4+ subsets of Type 1 diabetes patients contained TCRB CDR3s that were moderately but significantly shorter.

Germline assignment: CDR1 MGHRA and CDR2 YSYEKL. CDR3 length equals 16 residues. The V and J ends lost 0 bases and 5 bases respectively, with 16 bases between them. This clone occurred a few times. Its matching antigen is unknown. What was sequenced were expressed TCRB transcripts, since all of the isolated RNA had been reverse transcribed. Clones were read by immunoSEQ multiplex PCR, and TCRdb kept only the in-frame ones, dropping some. The data show 140,000 or so clones, approximately 13% seen once. The sequence came from a man younger than 30 with type 1 diabetes. What was sequenced was central memory CD4+ T cells from blood. The chain couples TRBV4-1 to TRBJ1-1; TRBD1 might be the D (6 bases). In DNA, the CDR3 is TGCGCCAGCAGCCAAGATAGTTTAGGAGGGACAACTGAAGCTTTCTTT. Translation: CASSQDSLGGTTEAFF.